One sample yielded the 24 T cell receptor beta chains listed below, sequenced in a study of blood T cell repertoires in COVID-19. Clones were read by immunoSEQ multiplex PCR, and TCRdb kept only the in-frame ones, dropping some. The table lists around 88,000 clones, roughly 90% of them singletons. Sequenced: peripheral blood. All receptors come from a woman of 80 years or more with acute or convalescent COVID-19.

V gene TRBV5-1 combines with J gene TRBJ2-2; 11 bases are shared with TRBD2. The CDR3 loop spans 18 amino acids. Per the germline V gene, CDR1 is SGHRS and CDR2 is YFSETQ. Unmatched junction bases numbered 18, after V lost 9 bases and J lost 5 bases. CDR3 in DNA: TGCGCCACTACCGACCCTAGCGGGGGGACCCCGGGGACCGGGGAGCTGTTTTTT. Its protein is CATTDPSGGTPGTGELFF.

J is TRBJ1-4 and V is TRBV28; D may be TRBD1 (5 bases). The V and J ends lost 4 bases and 3 bases respectively, with 12 bases between them. Germline CDR1 MDHEN, CDR2 SYDVKM. This CDR3 comprises 15 residues. The CDR3 is CASSSYRRSNEKLFF. In nucleotides, the CDR3 is TGTGCCAGCAGTTCTTACAGGAGATCTAATGAAAAACTGTTTTTT.

The V call is TRBV24-1, the J call TRBJ2-2, with TRBD2 identical over 13 bases. The CDR3 consists of 18 residues. Germline values: CDR1 KGHDR, CDR2 SFDVKD. The ends lost 4 bases at V and 3 bases at J; junction bases unmatched: 7. CDR3 loop: CATSDPGLAGTYTGELFF. The CDR3, as DNA: TGTGCCACCAGTGACCCGGGACTAGCGGGAACGTACACCGGGGAGCTGTTTTTT.

V gene TRBV11-2 combines with J gene TRBJ2-7; 10 positions match TRBD1. Unmatched junction bases numbered 4, after V lost 1 base and J lost 4 bases. The V gene's germline CDR1 is SGHAT and CDR2 FQNNGV. This CDR3 spans 15 amino acids. The chain's CDR3 is CASSLGTGGSYEQYF. CDR3 sequence (DNA): TGTGCCAGCAGCTTAGGGACAGGGGGATCGTACGAGCAGTACTTC.

This clone was detected only once. Its ends do not fully match the called genes, so a read error is possible. The genes are TRBV7-2 and TRBJ2-1; 11 bases are shared with TRBD2. The germline gives CDR1 SGHTA, CDR2 FQGNSA. This CDR3 contains 16 residues. CDR3 region: CASSLALAGGNKEQFF. In DNA form, the CDR3 reads TGTGCCAGCAGCTTAGCTTTAGCGGGGGGGAACAAAGAGCAGTTCTTC.

This sequence joins TRBV11-2 and TRBJ2-2, with D perhaps matching TRBD1 (5 bases). Germline loops: CDR1 SGHAT, CDR2 FQNNGV. The CDR3 has 15 amino acids. The V and J ends lost 5 bases and 6 bases respectively, with 16 bases between them. The CDR3 coding sequence is TGTGCCAGCAGCCCAAATCCAGGGTTGTCCGGGGAGCTGTTTTTT. It encodes CASSPNPGLSGELFF.

In DNA, the CDR3 is TGTGCCAGCAGCGTAGCTCCAGCCTACGAGCAGTACTTC. Its protein is CASSVAPAYEQYF. The chain joins TRBV9 to TRBJ2-7; D not certain. The CDR3 is 13 amino acids. The germline V and J ends were trimmed by 0 bases and 2 bases, with 6 bases remaining between them. CDR1 is SGDLS, CDR2 YYNGEE, per germline.

This clone appeared once. The rearrangement uses TRBV19 and TRBJ2-7, with D uncertain. The V and J ends lost 4 bases and 3 bases respectively, with 4 bases between them. This CDR3 comprises 11 residues. CDR1 is LNHDA and CDR2 is SQIVND in the germline V gene (reference sequence). DNA of the CDR3: TGTGCCAGTAGTACCCACTACGAGCAGTACTTC. This sequence encodes CASSTHYEQYF.

In this sample, this clone turned up once. The rearrangement joins TRBV7-3 to TRBJ2-2, with a weak D call TRBD2 (6 bases). This CDR3 contains 14 residues. The V gene's germline CDR1 is SGHTA and CDR2 FQGTGA. The V gene lost 4 bases and the J gene lost 3 bases, with 9 bases spanning the gap. CDR3 region: CASSSGTHTGELFF. CDR3 DNA sequence: TGTGCCAGCAGCTCAGGGACTCACACCGGGGAGCTGTTTTTT.

The chain carries TRBV7-2 and TRBJ2-1, with 13 bases lining up with TRBD2. Germline CDR1 reads SGHTA; CDR2 reads FQGNSA. This CDR3 region has 16 residues. With 1 base clipped from V and 9 bases from J, the junction kept 6 bases outside the gene matches. CDR3 sequence (DNA): TGTGCCAGCAGCTTAGAAAGGACTAGCGGGGGTATTGAGCAGTTCTTC. This gives the protein CASSLERTSGGIEQFF.

V usage is TRBV4-3 and J usage is TRBJ2-7, with D maybe TRBD2 (6 bases). Germline V CDR1 and CDR2: LGHNA, YSLEER. This CDR3 region has 15 residues. With 0 bases removed from V and 6 bases from J, the gap between germline ends came to 15 bases. CDR3 in amino acids: CASSQDLGLGGEQYF. The CDR3 DNA sequence: TGCGCCAGCAGCCAAGATCTGGGCCTCGGGGGCGAGCAGTACTTC.

This chain connects TRBV12-3 or TRBV12-4 to TRBJ1-2; D ambiguous. This CDR3 comprises 12 residues. The V and J ends lost 3 bases and 7 bases respectively, with 9 bases between them. The CDR3 DNA follows: TGTGCCAGCAGTTTGGAGGCTGGTGGCTACACCTTC. This encodes CASSLEAGGYTF.

V is TRBV5-1 and J is TRBJ1-6; 8 nucleotides align to TRBD1. J lost 7 bases, V lost 7 bases, and 13 bases had no gene match. Germline CDR1 SGHRS, CDR2 YFSETQ. This CDR3 region has 16 residues. CDR3 region: CASRTGRDRINSPLHF. The DNA for the CDR3 is TGCGCCAGCCGGACGGGTAGGGACAGGATCAATTCACCCCTCCACTTT.

The sample holds a few counts of this clone. The chain has TRBV6-1 and TRBJ2-2; possibly TRBD2 for D (5 bases). V lost 2 bases and J lost 3, with 7 bases in between. CDR1 and CDR2 (germline): MNHNS, SASEGT. The CDR3 loop spans 14 amino acids. The CDR3 loop reads CASSEWGDTGELFF. CDR3 in DNA: TGTGCCAGCAGTGAATGGGGAGACACCGGGGAGCTGTTTTTT.

This chain joins TRBV6-4 and TRBJ2-7; TRBD2 matches 8 bases. The germline V gene has CDR1 MRHNA and CDR2 SNTAGT. J gave up 3 bases and V 10 bases, and 11 bases lay outside the gene matches. The CDR3 is 14 amino acids. CDR3: CATKTGGGHYEQYF. The CDR3 nucleotides read TGTGCCACTAAAACCGGGGGGGGGCACTACGAGCAGTACTTC.

This clone was counted once. The CDR3 region has the DNA TGTGCCAGCAGAGATGTGGGCAGGGAGGGCTATGGCTACACCTTC. This encodes CASRDVGREGYGYTF. The chain couples TRBV27 to TRBJ1-2, with D possibly matching TRBD1 (5 bases). This CDR3 contains 15 residues. CDR1 MNHEY and CDR2 SMNVEV come from the germline V gene (reference sequence). Trimming cost V 6 bases and J 4 bases, with 18 bases left between them.

The table lists this clone with a count of one. The chain joins TRBV15 to TRBJ1-5; 7 bases line up with TRBD1. Per the germline V gene, CDR1 is LNHNV and CDR2 is YYDKDF (reference sequence). This CDR3 is 15 amino acids long. The junction had 7 bases not matched to a gene; V was cut back by 6 bases and J by 2 bases. As DNA, the CDR3 is TGTGCCACCAGTGCCTACGACAGGGGCAATCAGCCCCAGCATTTT. Its protein is CATSAYDRGNQPQHF.

The rearrangement links TRBV9 to TRBJ2-1; TRBD2 matches 9 bases. The CDR3 has 15 amino acids. From germline, CDR1 is SGDLS and CDR2 YYNGEE. Trimming cost V 2 bases and J 2 bases; bases outside gene matches: 2. The CDR3 is CASSVSGSPYNEQFF. CDR3 DNA sequence: TGTGCCAGCAGCGTTAGCGGGAGTCCCTACAATGAGCAGTTCTTC.

V is TRBV19 and J is TRBJ2-6, with 9 bases fitting TRBD1. In germline, CDR1 is LNHDA, CDR2 SQIVND (reference sequence). CDR3 size: 15 residues. V lost 7 bases and J lost 4; bases outside the gene matches: 5. CDR3 loop: CASKGQGAGANVLTF. The CDR3 bases are TGTGCCAGTAAGGGACAGGGAGCCGGGGCCAACGTCCTGACTTTC.

This rearrangement joins TRBV11-1 to TRBJ1-2; a possible D gene is TRBD1 (6 bases). The CDR3 contains 14 residues. Germline CDR1 is SGHAT and CDR2 is FQDESV (reference sequence). V lost 7 bases and J 0 bases, leaving 12 bases between the germline ends. CDR3 in amino acids: CASTLAGANYGYTF. The CDR3 bases are TGTGCCAGCACACTGGCAGGGGCTAACTATGGCTACACCTTC. The entire variable domain, with the rest obtained from reference TRBV11-1 and TRBJ1-2, is as follows: EAEVAQSPRYKITEKSQAVAFWCDPISGHATLYWYRQILGQGPELLVQFQDESVVDDSQLPKDRFSAERLKGVDSTLKIQPAELGDSAMYLCASTLAGANYGYTFGSGTRLTVV.

V and J are TRBV7-9 and TRBJ1-2; D not resolved. This CDR3 is 12 amino acids long. Per the germline V gene, CDR1 is SEHNR and CDR2 is FQNEAQ (reference sequence). V was trimmed by 1 base and J by 7 bases, leaving 7 bases between them. The CDR3 DNA sequence: TGTGCCAGCAGCTTAGTCCCCAGTGGCTACACCTTC. It encodes CASSLVPSGYTF. Filled out from reference TRBV7-9 and TRBJ1-2, the complete variable domain reads DTGVSQNPRHKITKRGQNVTFRCDPISEHNRLYWYRQTLGQGPEFLTYFQNEAQLEKSRLLSDRFSAERPKGSFSTLEIQRTEQGDSAMYLCASSLVPSGYTFGSGTRLTVV.

The chain has TRBV10-3 and TRBJ2-2; D gene uncertain. V lost 4 bases to trimming and J lost 1 base, with 4 bases between them. The CDR3 runs 13 residues. Germline V gene lookup returns CDR1 ENHRY and CDR2 SYGVKD. DNA of the CDR3: TGTGCCATCAGTGCCTTGAACACCGGGGAGCTGTTTTTT. It yields the protein CAISALNTGELFF.

The V and J genes are TRBV10-3 and TRBJ1-5; D perhaps matches TRBD1 (5 bases). The CDR3 consists of 16 residues. Germline V gene sequence: CDR1 ENHRY, CDR2 SYGVKD. V was cut by 4 bases and J by 6 bases, with 19 bases left in between. CDR3 sequence (DNA): TGTGCCATCAGTGGTTCCGGGCCCCAGGGAGGTCAGCCCCAGCATTTT. It translates to CAISGSGPQGGQPQHF.

The chain uses TRBV11-2 and TRBJ2-7; TRBD2 is a possible D gene (5 bases). The CDR3 is 14 amino acids. Trimming took off 1 base at V and 2 bases at J, with 9 bases between the two ends. Germline CDR1 reads SGHAT; CDR2 reads FQNNGV. DNA for the CDR3: TGTGCCAGCAGCTTAGCGGGAACTACCTACGAGCAGTACTTC. Amino acids: CASSLAGTTYEQYF.